This T cell receptor beta chain is from a study of blood T cells in healthy people across ages. The germline V gene encodes CDR1 SGHDT and CDR2 YYEEEE. Trimming removed 2 bases from V and 6 bases from J; junction bases left unmatched: 4. The CDR3 is 14 amino acids. This clonotype occurred many times. Primers used in a second PCR of roughly 7 to 11 cycles were a sample-barcoded 5' primer and a J-beta primer mix. TCRdb itself ran the 5' RACE reads through MiXCR, one entry per CDR3 protein. The sample includes under 800,000 distinct CDR3 sequences, roughly 44% of them seen just once. V and J are TRBV5-6 and TRBJ2-1; 8 nucleotides line up with TRBD1. This TCR derives from a woman aged 60 to 75 in good health. Sequences were obtained from blood. CDR3 coding DNA: TGTGCCAGCAGCTTTTTAACAGGGGGCAATGAGCAGTTCTTC. Its translation is CASSFLTGGNEQFF. Supplemented by reference TRBV5-6 and TRBJ2-1, the full variable domain reads DAGVTQSPTHLIKTRGQQVTLRCSPKSGHDTVSWYQQALGQGPQFIFQYYEEEERQRGNFPDRFSGHQFPNYSSELNVNALLLGDSALYLCASSFLTGGNEQFFGPGTRLTVL.